This TCR beta chain appears in the sequencing data of a study of early T cells in non-severe SARS-CoV-2 infection. Study-wide background: Chains were not paired, and sequencing was done on bulk RNA from unsorted whole blood. Whole-study results and caveats: Anti-spike CD8 responses were favored by VDJdb matching, which missed private and CD4 specificities.

Individual cDNA molecules were tagged with unique molecular identifiers, the study reported. TCRdb called the 5' RACE reads again in MiXCR, with one record for every CDR3 protein. Of about 83,000 distinct CDR3 sequences listed, around 9.3% were seen once; the top ten hold 7% to 9%. Trimming cost V 4 bases and J 5 bases; bases outside gene matches: 9. This CDR3 region has 16 residues. Looked up from germline, CDR1 is SGDLS and CDR2 is YYNGEE. Details on this clonotype: Antigen: not known.

The sequences come from whole blood, collected at baseline. This TCR was recovered from an adult who was a healthcare worker with PCR-confirmed SARS-CoV-2 infection or an uninfected control (not recorded which). This chain links TRBV9 with TRBJ2-5; 12 positions agree with TRBD1. CDR3 amino acids: CASSPRGDRGHETQYF. The CDR3 region has the DNA TGTGCCAGCAGCCCGAGAGGGGACAGGGGGCACGAGACCCAGTACTTC. The entire variable domain, with the rest obtained from reference TRBV9 and TRBJ2-5, is as follows: DSGVTQTPKHLITATGQRVTLRCSPRSGDLSVYWYQQSLDQGLQFLIQYYNGEERAKGNILERFSAQQFPDLHSELNLSSLELGDSALYFCASSPRGDRGHETQYFGPGTRLLVL.